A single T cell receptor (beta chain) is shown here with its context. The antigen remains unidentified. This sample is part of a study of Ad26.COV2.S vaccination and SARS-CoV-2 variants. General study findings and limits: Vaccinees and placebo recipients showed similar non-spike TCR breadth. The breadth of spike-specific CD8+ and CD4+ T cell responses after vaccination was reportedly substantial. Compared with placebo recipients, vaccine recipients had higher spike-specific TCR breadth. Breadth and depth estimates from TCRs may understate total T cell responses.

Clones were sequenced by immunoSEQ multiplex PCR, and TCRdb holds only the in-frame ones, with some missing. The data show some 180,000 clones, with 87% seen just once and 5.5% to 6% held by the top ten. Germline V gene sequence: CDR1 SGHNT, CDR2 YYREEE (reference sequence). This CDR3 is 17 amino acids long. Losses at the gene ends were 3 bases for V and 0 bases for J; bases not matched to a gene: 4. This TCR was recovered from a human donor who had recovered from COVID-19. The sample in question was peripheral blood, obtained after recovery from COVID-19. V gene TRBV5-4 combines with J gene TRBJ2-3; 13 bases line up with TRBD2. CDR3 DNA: TGTGCCAGCAGCTCTGGACTAGCGGGGGCAAGCACAGATACGCAGTATTTT. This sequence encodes CASSSGLAGASTDTQYF.